These 12 T cell receptor beta chains came from one sample sequenced in a study of CD8+CD57+ T cells in acquired aplastic anemia. TCR beta VDJ and CDR3 profiling used genomic DNA as template. One entry per CDR3 protein, called by TCRdb with MiXCR from the reads. The sample comprises 120,000 or so distinct CDR3 sequences, over 45% of which are singletons, and 2.5% rests with the top ten. Source material: sorted CD4+, CD8+, or CD8+CD57+ T cells (not recorded which) from PBMCs. These receptor sequences come from a human donor in good health, serving as a control.

Ten or more counts support this clonotype. The V gene is TRBV19, the J gene TRBJ1-2; 10 positions match TRBD1. The CDR3 has 16 amino acids. Per the germline V gene, CDR1 is LNHDA and CDR2 is SQIVND (reference sequence). The V gene end was trimmed by 5 bases and the J gene end by 4 bases; junction bases not matched to a gene: 10. CDR3 DNA sequence: TGTGCCAGTAGTCCAGTCCCGGGACAGGGGCCCTATGGCTACACCTTC. Its translation: CASSPVPGQGPYGYTF. Based on the CDR3 plus reference TRBV19 and TRBJ1-2, the full variable domain is DGGITQSPKYLFRKEGQNVTLSCEQNLNHDAMYWYRQDPGQGLRLIYYSQIVNDFQKGDIAEGYSVSREKKESFPLTVTSAQKNPTAFYLCASSPVPGQGPYGYTFGSGTRLTVV.

The chain links TRBV4-1 to TRBJ1-2, with D possibly TRBD1 on 6 matching bases. The CDR3 covers 13 residues. Germline V gene lookup returns CDR1 MGHRA and CDR2 YSYEKL. V was trimmed by 1 base and J by 8 bases, leaving 11 bases between them. CDR3 nucleotide sequence: TGCGCCAGCAGCCAAGGAGGGGGGATAGGCTACACCTTC. Protein: CASSQGGGIGYTF.

This clonotype was seen many times. J is TRBJ1-2 and V is TRBV25-1; D gene unclear. Germline CDR1 reads MGHDK; CDR2 reads SYGVNS. The CDR3 contains 11 residues. The V end was cut by 3 bases, the J end by 4 bases, with 3 bases between. The CDR3 DNA follows: TGTGCCAGCAGTGAGATCTATGGCTACACCTTC. As protein: CASSEIYGYTF.

The chain recombines TRBV14 with TRBJ2-7; TRBD1 matches at 10 bases. The CDR3 extends over 16 amino acids. Trimming cost V 4 bases and J 6 bases; bases outside gene matches: 12. Germline CDR1 reads SGHDN; CDR2 reads FVKESK. The CDR3 reads CASSPSGGQGRGEQYF. CDR3 bases: TGTGCCAGCAGCCCCTCTGGGGGACAGGGGCGAGGCGAGCAGTACTTC.

Note on this clonotype: A much larger clone differs from this one at a single base, so this may be a read error. The conserved closing phenylalanine or tryptophan is absent in this CDR3, likely reflecting a read error. This chain links TRBV6-1 with TRBJ1-5, with TRBD1 identical over 9 bases. CDR1 MNHNS and CDR2 SASEGT come from the germline V gene. The length of the CDR3 is 15 residues. With 5 bases clipped from V and 1 base from J, the junction kept 3 bases outside the gene matches. The DNA for the CDR3 is TGTGCCAGCAGTAGGGACAGGGCAAGCAATCAGCCCCAGCATTTA. This translates into CASSRDRASNQPQHL.

This sequence joins TRBV2 and TRBJ2-7, with 12 positions matching TRBD2. J was trimmed by 3 bases and V by 3 bases; bases with no gene match: 3. Germline V gene sequence: CDR1 SNHLY, CDR2 FYNNEI. This CDR3 has 15 residues. As DNA, the CDR3 is TGTGCCAGCAGTGATCCTAGCGGGGGGGACTACGAGCAGTACTTC. This translates into CASSDPSGGDYEQYF.

The chain recombines TRBV10-3 with TRBJ2-1; TRBD2 matches 10 bases. Germline values: CDR1 ENHRY, CDR2 SYGVKD. This CDR3 has 12 amino acids. V shed 10 bases, J shed 6 bases, and the junction held 3 bases outside the gene matches. CDR3 DNA: TGTGCCACGCGGACTAGCGGCAATGAGCAGTTCTTC. Translated: CATRTSGNEQFF.

On this clonotype itself: A much larger clone lies a single base off, so this may be a read error. The genes are TRBV10-3 and TRBJ2-1; 8 nucleotides line up with TRBD1. CDR3 length equals 14 residues. CDR1 and CDR2 from the germline V gene are ENHRY and SYGVKD. The CDR3 loop is CASLQGAPYNGQFF. CDR3 nucleotide sequence: TGTGCCTCACTCCAGGGGGCCCCCTACAATGGGCAGTTCTTC.

V gene TRBV6-5 combines with J gene TRBJ1-4, with 9 bases identical to TRBD1. CDR3 size: 15 residues. The trim removed 0 bases at V and 10 bases at J, leaving 6 bases unmatched. Germline V CDR1 and CDR2: MNHEY, SVGAGI. The DNA for the CDR3 is TGTGCCAGCAGTTACTCATGGGACAGGGTCGGAAAACTGTTTTTT. Translating gives CASSYSWDRVGKLFF.

With respect to this clonotype: A read error may be the cause here, since a much bigger clone is one base away. This chain joins TRBV13 and TRBJ2-3; 8 bases are a match to TRBD2. After removal of 1 base from V and 4 bases from J, the junction contained 7 bases not matched to a gene. The germline V gene encodes CDR1 PRHDT and CDR2 FYEKMQ (reference sequence). The CDR3 totals 16 residues. CDR3 coding DNA: TGTGCCAGCAGCTTAGCCTGCGGGGGGTCCCCAGATACGCAGTATTTT. It specifies CASSLACGGSPDTQYF.

This clonotype was seen only once. The V and J genes are TRBV4-2 and TRBJ2-3, with TRBD2 matching over 9 bases. CDR1 is LGHNA, CDR2 YNFKEQ, per germline. This CDR3 spans 15 amino acids. V was pared by 4 bases and J by 2 bases, with 4 bases of the junction left unmatched. In nucleotides, the CDR3 is TGTGCCAGCAGCCCTCGGACTAGCGTCACAGATACGCAGTATTTT. Its protein is CASSPRTSVTDTQYF.

This clonotype was observed at least ten times. At one end the junction does not follow the germline gene, possibly because of a read error. This chain links TRBV7-2 with TRBJ2-1; 10 nucleotides agree with TRBD2. Germline-derived CDR1 and CDR2 are SGHTA and FQGNSA. The CDR3 has 14 amino acids. The CDR3 protein is CASSIAGGYNEQFF. The CDR3 bases are TGTGCCAGCAGCATAGCGGGGGGCTACAATGAGCAGTTCTTC.